This T cell receptor (beta chain) originates from a study of T cell changes during pregnancy in multiple sclerosis. Method: immunoSEQ multiplex PCR; TCRdb's copy keeps in-frame clones and lacks some. Of roughly 79,000 clones listed, 90% to 95% are singletons. The CDR3 is 12 residues long. Trimming took 6 bases from V and 5 from J, leaving 10 bases between them. The V gene's germline CDR1 is LGHNT and CDR2 FRNRAP. The sequence was obtained from a female donor in good health, enrolled as a control in a pregnancy study. The J gene is TRBJ1-2, the V gene TRBV12-5; no reliable D call. The sample was peripheral blood, taken in the second trimester of pregnancy. The chain's CDR3 is CASGPSLYGYTF. The CDR3 DNA reads as TGTGCTAGTGGCCCGAGTCTTTATGGCTACACCTTC.